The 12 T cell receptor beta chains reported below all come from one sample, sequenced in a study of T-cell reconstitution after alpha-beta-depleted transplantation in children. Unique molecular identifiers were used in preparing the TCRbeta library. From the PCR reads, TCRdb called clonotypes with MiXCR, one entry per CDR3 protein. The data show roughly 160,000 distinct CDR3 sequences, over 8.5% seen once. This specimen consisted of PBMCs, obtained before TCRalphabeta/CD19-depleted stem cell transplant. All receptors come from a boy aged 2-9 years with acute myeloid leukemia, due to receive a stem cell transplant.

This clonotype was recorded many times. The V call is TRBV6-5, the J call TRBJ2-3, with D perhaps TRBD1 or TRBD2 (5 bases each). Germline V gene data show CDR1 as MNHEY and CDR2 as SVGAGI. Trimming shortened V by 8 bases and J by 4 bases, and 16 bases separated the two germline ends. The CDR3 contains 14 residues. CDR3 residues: CASAISRGADTQYF. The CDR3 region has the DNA TGTGCCAGCGCAATTTCCCGGGGCGCAGATACGCAGTATTTT.

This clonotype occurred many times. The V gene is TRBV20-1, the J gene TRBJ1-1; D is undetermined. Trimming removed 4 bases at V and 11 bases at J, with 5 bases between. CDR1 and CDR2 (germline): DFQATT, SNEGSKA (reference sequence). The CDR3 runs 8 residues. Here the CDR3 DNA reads TGCAGTGCTATCCCCGCTTTCTTT. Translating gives CSAIPAFF.

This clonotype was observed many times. CDR3 residues: CASSEGPSGGLGHNEQFF. CDR3 coding DNA: TGCGCCAGCAGTGAGGGTCCTAGCGGGGGGCTTGGACACAATGAGCAGTTCTTC. The chain combines TRBV10-2 with TRBJ2-1; 11 bases map to TRBD2. Germline trimming cut 2 bases from V and 5 bases from J; bases unmatched to any gene: 11. Germline CDR1 reads WSHSY; CDR2 reads SAAADI. This CDR3 contains 18 residues.

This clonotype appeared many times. The DNA of the CDR3 is TGCAGCGTTGTGGACAGAGGGGGCAACTACGAGCAGTACTTC. Residues: CSVVDRGGNYEQYF. The chain uses TRBV29-1 and TRBJ2-7; 7 bases match TRBD1. CDR3 length: 14 amino acids. The V and J ends lost 4 bases and 3 bases, in that order; junction bases with no gene match: 9. Germline CDR1 and CDR2: SQVTM and ANQGSEA.

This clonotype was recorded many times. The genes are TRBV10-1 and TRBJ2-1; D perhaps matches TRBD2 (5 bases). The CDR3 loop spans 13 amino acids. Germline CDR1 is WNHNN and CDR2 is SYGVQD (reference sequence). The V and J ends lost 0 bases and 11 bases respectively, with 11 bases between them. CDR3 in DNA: TGCGCCAGCAGTGAGTCCAGCGGAACGAAGCAGTTCTTC. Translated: CASSESSGTKQFF.

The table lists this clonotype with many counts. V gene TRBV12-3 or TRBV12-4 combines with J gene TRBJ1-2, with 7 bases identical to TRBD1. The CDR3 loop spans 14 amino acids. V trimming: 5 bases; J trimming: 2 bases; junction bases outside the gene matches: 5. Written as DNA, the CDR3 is TGTGCCAGCAGTCACCGGGACAGCAACTATGGCTACACCTTC. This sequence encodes CASSHRDSNYGYTF.

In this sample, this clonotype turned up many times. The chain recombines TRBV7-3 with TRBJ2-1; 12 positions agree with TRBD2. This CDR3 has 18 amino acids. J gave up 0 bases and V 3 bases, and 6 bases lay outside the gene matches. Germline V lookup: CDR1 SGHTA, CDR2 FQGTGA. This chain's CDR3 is CASSFPSGGAGSYNEQFF. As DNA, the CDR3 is TGTGCCAGCAGCTTCCCTAGCGGGGGGGCCGGCTCCTACAATGAGCAGTTCTTC.

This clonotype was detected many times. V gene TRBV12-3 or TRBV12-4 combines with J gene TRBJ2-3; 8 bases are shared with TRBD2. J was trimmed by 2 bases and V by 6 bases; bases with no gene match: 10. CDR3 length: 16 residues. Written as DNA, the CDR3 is TGTGCCAGCAGCCAAGGGCTAGCGGGTTCCACAGATACGCAGTATTTT. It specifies CASSQGLAGSTDTQYF.

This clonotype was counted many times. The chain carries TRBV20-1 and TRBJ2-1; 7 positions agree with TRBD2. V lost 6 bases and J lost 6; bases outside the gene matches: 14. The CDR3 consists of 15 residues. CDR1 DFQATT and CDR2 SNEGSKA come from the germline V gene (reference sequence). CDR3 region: CSARGSAGEGNEQFF. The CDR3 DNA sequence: TGCAGTGCGAGGGGATCCGCGGGAGAGGGCAATGAGCAGTTCTTC.

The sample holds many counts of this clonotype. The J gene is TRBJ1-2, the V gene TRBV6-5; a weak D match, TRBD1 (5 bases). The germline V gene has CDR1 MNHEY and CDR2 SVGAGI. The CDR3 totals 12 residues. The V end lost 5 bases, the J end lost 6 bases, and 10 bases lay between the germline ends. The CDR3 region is CASSHPRDGYTF. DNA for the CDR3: TGTGCCAGCAGTCACCCCAGGGATGGCTACACCTTC.

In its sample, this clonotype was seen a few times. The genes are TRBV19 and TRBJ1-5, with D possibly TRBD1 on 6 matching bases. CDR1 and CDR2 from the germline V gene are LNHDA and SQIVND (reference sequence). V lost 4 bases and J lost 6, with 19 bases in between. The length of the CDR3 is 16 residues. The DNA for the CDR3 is TGTGCCAGTAGTAGCACTCGGACAGACGGAAGTCAGCCCCAGCATTTT. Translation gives CASSSTRTDGSQPQHF.

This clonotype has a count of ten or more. The CDR3 here is CASSPSPGPGEQYV. CDR3 bases: TGTGCCAGCAGCCCTAGCCCAGGTCCGGGAGAGCAGTACGTC. The chain carries TRBV7-8 and TRBJ2-7, with a weak D call TRBD2 (5 bases). The CDR3 covers 14 residues. Germline CDR1 and CDR2: SGHVS and FQNEAQ. Trimming removed 5 bases at V and 7 bases at J, with 18 bases between.